This is a list of T cell receptor beta chains from one sample in a study of liver allograft versus peripheral blood T cells. TCRdb processed the reads anew with MiXCR; each CDR3 protein has one entry. The table lists 2,700 or so distinct CDR3 sequences, about 20% of them singletons, with about a third in the top ten. All receptors come from a human patient who had a liver transplant. The T cells may come from the graft donor. The CDR3 runs from the conserved cysteine through the conserved F or W. Each record gives: J gene, D gene, clone size, V gene, CDR3 protein, CDR3 DNA. D genes are given only for firm matches. Rows may omit the clone size; those that give it use once, few, many or a size class.

TRBJ2-1	TRBD2	medium-sized	TRBV19	CASSISGGAGVYNEQFF	TGTGCCAGTAGTATTAGCGGGGGGGCCGGTGTCTACAATGAGCAGTTCTTC
TRBJ1-5	NA	NA	TRBV6-1	CASRDVNQPQHF	TGTGCCAGCAGGGACGTTAATCAGCCCCAGCATTTT
TRBJ1-1	NA	once	TRBV5-6	CASSLGGGAEAFF	TGTGCCAGCAGCTTGGGGGGGGGCGCTGAAGCTTTCTTT
TRBJ2-7	NA	medium-sized	TRBV24-1	CATSGGYEQYF	TGTGCCACCAGTGGCGGATACGAGCAGTACTTC
TRBJ2-7	NA	NA	TRBV7-9	CASSLVPSAGRPYEQYF	TGTGCCAGCAGCTTAGTCCCTTCGGCAGGGAGGCCCTACGAGCAGTACTTC
TRBJ1-2	NA	medium-sized	TRBV5-6	CASSFISAPLNYGYTF	TGTGCCAGCAGCTTTATCAGTGCCCCCCTTAACTATGGCTACACCTTC
TRBJ2-6	NA	NA	TRBV28	CASSPTLSGANVLTF	TGTGCCAGCAGCCCAACACTATCTGGGGCCAACGTCCTGACTTTC
TRBJ1-5	NA	NA	TRBV9	CASSPIDSNQPQHF	TGTGCCAGCAGCCCAATTGATAGCAATCAGCCCCAGCATTTT
TRBJ1-5	NA	medium-sized	TRBV20-1	CSARDLYSNQPQHF	TGCAGTGCTAGGGATTTATATAGCAATCAGCCCCAGCATTTT
TRBJ1-2	TRBD1	few	TRBV5-5	CASRLGQANYGYTF	TGTGCCAGCAGGTTGGGACAGGCGAACTATGGCTACACCTTC
TRBJ2-2	TRBD2	NA	TRBV28	CASSPIVGREGSFDTGELFF	TGTGCCAGCAGTCCCATCGTTGGGCGGGAGGGCTCCTTTGACACCGGGGAGCTGTTTTTT
TRBJ2-2	NA	NA	TRBV30	CAWGTNTGELFF	TGTGCCTGGGGGACGAACACCGGGGAGCTGTTTTTT
TRBJ2-5	NA	medium-sized	TRBV6-2/TRBV6-3	CASSYRLAETQYF	TGTGCCAGCAGTTACCGGCTAGCGGAGACCCAGTACTTC
TRBJ1-1	NA	NA	TRBV11-2	CASSLAATEAFF	TGTGCCAGCAGCTTAGCGGCGACTGAAGCTTTCTTT
TRBJ1-6	TRBD1	NA	TRBV27	CASRVDRGSPLHF	TGTGCCAGCAGAGTCGACAGGGGGTCACCCCTCCACTTT
TRBJ2-1	TRBD2	NA	TRBV12-3/TRBV12-4	CASRKREVGNEQFF	TGTGCCAGCAGGAAGCGGGAGGTGGGGAATGAGCAGTTCTTC